A single sample gave rise to the 6 T cell receptor beta chains below, sequenced in a study of T cell repertoires in cytomegalovirus infection. Via MiXCR, TCRdb re-called the reads, giving one row per CDR3 protein. Among 300,000 to 400,000 distinct CDR3 sequences listed, 25% to 35% were seen once. The antigens these receptors bind are not known. The material sequenced was cultured PBMCs, taken from culture after CMV antigen stimulation. The receptors derive from a human donor in good health (CMV status not recorded). Some clones in this sample may be carry-over from other donors' samples.

The chain combines TRBV7-2 with TRBJ2-7, with D possibly TRBD1 on 6 matching bases. This CDR3 is built from 15 residues. V was cut by 4 bases and J by 3 bases, with 16 bases left in between. From germline, CDR1 is SGHTA and CDR2 FQGNSA. CDR3 bases: TGTGCCAGCAGCTCCTCGTCGACAGGAGGCTACGAGCAGTACTTC. Its translation is CASSSSSTGGYEQYF.

To note about this clonotype: The junction differs from germline at one of its ends, possibly a read error. CDR3 bases: TGTGCCAGCAGCTCGCCAGGGGTCGACAATCAGCCCCAGCAATTT. This encodes CASSSPGVDNQPQQF. The gene calls are TRBV7-4 and TRBJ1-5; tentatively, D is TRBD1 (6 bases). Germline-derived CDR1 and CDR2 are SGHVT and SQSDAQ. The CDR3 runs 15 residues.

The chain couples TRBV15 to TRBJ2-4; TRBD1 agrees at 10 bases. V shed 2 bases, J shed 7 bases, and the junction held 5 bases outside the gene matches. CDR1 LNHNV and CDR2 YYDKDF come from the germline V gene (reference sequence). The CDR3 covers 15 residues. This chain's CDR3 is CATSRLGTGDNIQYF. CDR3 in DNA: TGTGCCACCAGCAGACTAGGGACAGGGGATAACATTCAGTACTTC.

This clonotype was picked up a small number of times. The V gene is TRBV7-6, the J gene TRBJ1-4, with D tentatively TRBD1 (5 bases). The CDR3 totals 13 residues. Trimming pared 5 bases from V and 8 bases from J, leaving 12 bases between. Per the germline V gene, CDR1 is SGHVS and CDR2 is FNYEAQ. This CDR3 is CASSPPGLEKLFF. The CDR3 coding sequence is TGTGCCAGCAGCCCCCCGGGACTGGAAAAACTGTTTTTT.

The chain couples TRBV12-3 or TRBV12-4 to TRBJ1-1; no clear D gene. This CDR3 is 11 amino acids long. Between the trimmed V and J ends, which lost 6 bases and 7 bases, there was a span of 9 bases. Written as DNA, the CDR3 is TGTGCCAGCAGCCCCTCGTTTGAAGCTTTCTTT. Residues: CASSPSFEAFF.

At least ten counts were recorded for this clonotype. The chain carries TRBV20-1 and TRBJ2-6; D gene uncertain. Looked up from germline, CDR1 is DFQATT and CDR2 is SNEGSKA (reference sequence). Trimming removed 3 bases at V and 0 bases at J, with 9 bases between. The CDR3 is 15 amino acids. CDR3 bases: TGCAGTGCTAGGGCAGAAGGCTCTGGGGCCAACGTCCTGACTTTC. Amino acids: CSARAEGSGANVLTF.